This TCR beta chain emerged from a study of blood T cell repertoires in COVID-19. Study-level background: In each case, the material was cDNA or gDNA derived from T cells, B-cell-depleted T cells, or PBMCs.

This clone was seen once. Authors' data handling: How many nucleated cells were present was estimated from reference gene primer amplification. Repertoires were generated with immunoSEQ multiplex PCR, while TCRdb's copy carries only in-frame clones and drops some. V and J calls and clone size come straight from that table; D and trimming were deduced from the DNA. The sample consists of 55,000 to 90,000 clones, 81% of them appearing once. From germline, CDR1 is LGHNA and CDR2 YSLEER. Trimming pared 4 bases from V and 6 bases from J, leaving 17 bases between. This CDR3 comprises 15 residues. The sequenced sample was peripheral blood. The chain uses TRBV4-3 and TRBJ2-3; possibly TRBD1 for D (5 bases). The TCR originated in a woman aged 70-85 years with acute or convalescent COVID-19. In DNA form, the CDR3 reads TGCGCCAGCAGCCCTAAGGGGCCCCAGTCCGATACGCAGTATTTT. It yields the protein CASSPKGPQSDTQYF.